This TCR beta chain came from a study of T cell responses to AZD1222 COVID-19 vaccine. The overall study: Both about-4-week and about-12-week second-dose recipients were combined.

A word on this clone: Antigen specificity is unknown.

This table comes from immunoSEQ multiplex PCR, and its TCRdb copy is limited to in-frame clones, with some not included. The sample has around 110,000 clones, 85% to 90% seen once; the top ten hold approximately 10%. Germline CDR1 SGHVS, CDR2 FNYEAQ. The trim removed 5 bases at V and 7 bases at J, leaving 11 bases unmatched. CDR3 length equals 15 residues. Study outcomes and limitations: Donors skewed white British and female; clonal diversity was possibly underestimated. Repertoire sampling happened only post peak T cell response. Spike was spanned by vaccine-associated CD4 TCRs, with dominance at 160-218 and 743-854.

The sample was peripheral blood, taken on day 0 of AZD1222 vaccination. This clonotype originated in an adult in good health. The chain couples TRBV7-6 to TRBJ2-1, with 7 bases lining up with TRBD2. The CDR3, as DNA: TGTGCCAGCAGCCTTGGGGAGGGCTGGAGGAATGAGCAGTTCTTC. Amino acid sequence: CASSLGEGWRNEQFF.